Presented here are 26 T cell receptor beta chains from one specimen sequenced in a study of T-cell reconstitution after alpha-beta-depleted transplantation in children. Preparation of the TCRbeta library was carried out with unique molecular identifiers. TCRdb reprocessed the PCR reads via MiXCR and lists one record per CDR3 protein. The sample comprises approximately 390,000 distinct CDR3 sequences, about 11% of which are singletons, and roughly 5% rests with the top ten. This material consisted of PBMCs from the stem cell graft donor, taken from the stem cell graft. The receptor set was obtained from a human donor who donated a stem cell graft to a child with acute myeloid leukemia.

This clonotype turned up a few times. The CDR3 loop reads CASSKGVITAFF. The CDR3, as DNA: TGTGCCAGCAGCAAGGGGGTTATCACAGCTTTCTTT. The genes are TRBV21-1 and TRBJ1-1; TRBD1 is the table's D call, not checked against the DNA. TRBV21-1 has pseudogene status. This CDR3 has 12 residues.

This clonotype was recorded a few times. V and J are TRBV6-1 and TRBJ2-5, with D perhaps matching TRBD2 (6 bases). V shed 3 bases and J shed 0 bases, with 8 bases lying between them. From germline, CDR1 is MNHNS and CDR2 SASEGT. The CDR3 sequence is 14 residues long. The CDR3 here is CASSDVADQETQYF. CDR3 sequence (DNA): TGTGCCAGCAGTGATGTAGCGGACCAAGAGACCCAGTACTTC.

In its sample, this clonotype was seen many times. The V call is TRBV5-1, the J call TRBJ2-7, with 7 bases identical to TRBD1. CDR1 SGHRS and CDR2 YFSETQ come from the germline V gene. J was trimmed by 5 bases and V by 4 bases; bases with no gene match: 12. The CDR3 runs to 15 residues. The CDR3: CASSRTGTEWDEQYF. CDR3 sequence (DNA): TGCGCCAGCAGCCGCACCGGGACAGAGTGGGACGAGCAGTACTTC.

The gene calls are TRBV15 and TRBJ2-1; tentative D call: TRBD2 (6 bases). This CDR3 has 13 amino acids. Trimming removed 3 bases from V and 7 bases from J, with 10 bases in between. CDR1 and CDR2 from the germline V gene are LNHNV and YYDKDF (reference sequence). The CDR3 DNA follows: TGTGCCACCAGCAGCAGACTAGTTAATGAGCAGTTCTTC. It is translated as CATSSRLVNEQFF. Drawing the rest from reference TRBV15 and TRBJ2-1, the complete variable domain is DAMVIQNPRYQVTQFGKPVTLSCSQTLNHNVMYWYQQKSSQAPKLLFHYYDKDFNNEADTPDNFQSRRPNTSFCFLDIRSPGLGDTAMYLCATSSRLVNEQFFGPGTRLTVL.

This chain links TRBV7-2 with TRBJ1-2; the D gene is possibly TRBD1 (5 bases). CDR3 length equals 15 residues. Trimming left V 0 bases short and J 8 bases short, with 16 bases between. CDR1 SGHTA and CDR2 FQGNSA come from the germline V gene. CDR3 DNA: TGTGCCAGCAGCTTAGCTCTTGTGGGGCCAGGGGGCTACACCTTC. Amino acids: CASSLALVGPGGYTF.

The CDR3 sequence is CASSLRHRDYNSFTDTQYF. The CDR3 DNA is TGTGCCAGCAGCTTAAGGCACCGGGACTACAACTCCTTCACAGATACGCAGTATTTT. The chain employs TRBV7-8 and TRBJ2-3; 7 nucleotides align to TRBD2. The germline V gene encodes CDR1 SGHVS and CDR2 FQNEAQ. J gave up 2 bases and V 2 bases, and 16 bases lay outside the gene matches. The CDR3 runs 19 residues.

This chain joins TRBV27 and TRBJ2-2; D possibly corresponds to TRBD2 (6 bases). Germline V gene lookup returns CDR1 MNHEY and CDR2 SMNVEV (reference sequence). The V end was cut by 6 bases, the J end by 5 bases, with 13 bases between. The CDR3 has 14 residues. The CDR3 protein is CASRSQGGTGELFF. The DNA for the CDR3 is TGTGCCAGCAGGAGTCAGGGAGGTACCGGGGAGCTGTTTTTT.

This clonotype has a single count. This chain uses TRBV10-3 with TRBJ2-2, with 7 bases fitting TRBD2. Trimming took 10 bases from V and 2 from J; bases not matched to a gene: 4. Germline loops: CDR1 ENHRY, CDR2 SYGVKD. This CDR3 region has 13 residues. The CDR3 coding sequence is TGTGCCAACCGGGACTATAACACCGGGGAGCTGTTTTTT. It translates to CANRDYNTGELFF.

This clonotype was observed a few times. This chain joins TRBV12-3 or TRBV12-4 and TRBJ2-1; no reliable D call. The CDR3 spans 15 residues. Trimming pared 2 bases from V and 3 bases from J, leaving 11 bases between. CDR3 DNA: TGTGCCAGCAGTTTATTCCTGGGGAACTACAATGAGCAGTTCTTC. Protein product: CASSLFLGNYNEQFF.

The V gene is TRBV12-3 or TRBV12-4, the J gene TRBJ2-1; 9 positions agree with TRBD1. J gave up 6 bases and V 5 bases, and 5 bases lay outside the gene matches. This CDR3 has 14 amino acids. The chain's CDR3 is CASSKQGALNEQFF. The CDR3 nucleotides read TGTGCCAGCAGTAAACAGGGGGCACTCAATGAGCAGTTCTTC.

This clonotype was counted only a few times. This chain uses TRBV27 with TRBJ2-7; D assignment may be TRBD1 or TRBD2 (5 bases each). Germline CDR1 is MNHEY and CDR2 is SMNVEV (reference sequence). The CDR3 is made up of 13 amino acids. V was clipped by 4 bases and J by 4 bases, with 11 bases between them. The CDR3 reads CASSSGDGYEQYF. In DNA, the CDR3 is TGTGCCAGCAGTTCCGGGGACGGGTACGAGCAGTACTTC.

This clonotype was recorded many times. V is TRBV10-3 and J is TRBJ2-5, with D perhaps matching TRBD1 (6 bases). CDR3 size: 12 residues. V shed 6 bases and J shed 4 bases, with 9 bases lying between them. Germline V gene lookup returns CDR1 ENHRY and CDR2 SYGVKD. The CDR3 region has the DNA TGTGCCATCAGCGAACAGGGAGAGACCCAGTACTTC. It specifies CAISEQGETQYF.

The V gene is TRBV5-5, the J gene TRBJ2-7; D may be TRBD1 (6 bases). The CDR3 covers 14 residues. CDR1 is SGHKS, CDR2 YYEKEE, per germline (reference sequence). Trimming took 0 bases from V and 9 from J, leaving 16 bases between them. The CDR3 sequence: CASSLDVGLGAQYV. The CDR3 nucleotides are TGTGCCAGCAGCTTGGATGTAGGGCTGGGGGCGCAGTACGTC.

In this sample, this clonotype turned up a few times. CDR3 amino acids: CSARDSRQGNTIYF. The CDR3, as DNA: TGCAGTGCTAGAGATTCCCGTCAAGGAAACACCATATATTTT. J is TRBJ1-3 and V is TRBV20-1; D remains unclear. The germline CDR1 and CDR2 sequences are DFQATT and SNEGSKA (reference sequence). The V end lost 0 bases, the J end lost 4 bases, and 10 bases lay between the germline ends. This CDR3 region has 14 residues.

This clonotype was observed a few times. The chain employs TRBV20-1 and TRBJ2-3, with 10 bases lining up with TRBD2. The trim removed 0 bases at V and 5 bases at J, leaving 8 bases unmatched. Germline CDR1 and CDR2: DFQATT and SNEGSKA (reference sequence). CDR3 size: 16 residues. Written as DNA, the CDR3 is TGCAGTGCTAGAGATCTCCTAGCGGGAGATCTAGATACGCAGTATTTT. Its protein is CSARDLLAGDLDTQYF.

This clonotype was seen a few times. The rearrangement uses TRBV5-5 and TRBJ2-1, with TRBD1 matching over 8 bases. CDR1 is SGHKS and CDR2 is YYEKEE in the germline V gene (reference sequence). This CDR3 has 15 amino acids. After removal of 2 bases from V and 5 bases from J, the junction contained 6 bases not matched to a gene. CDR3 region: CASSFQGAGDNEQFF. CDR3 nucleotides: TGTGCCAGCAGCTTCCAGGGGGCTGGAGACAATGAGCAGTTCTTC.

This clonotype was recorded a few times. The chain carries TRBV15 and TRBJ2-5; tentatively, D is TRBD1 (6 bases). The CDR3 sequence is 15 residues long. Germline assignment: CDR1 LNHNV and CDR2 YYDKDF (reference sequence). Trimming cost V 0 bases and J 1 base, with 9 bases left between them. DNA for the CDR3: TGTGCCACCAGCAGAGATGGGGGCGGCCAAGAGACCCAGTACTTC. This sequence encodes CATSRDGGGQETQYF. Variable domain in full (rest from reference TRBV15 and TRBJ2-5): DAMVIQNPRYQVTQFGKPVTLSCSQTLNHNVMYWYQQKSSQAPKLLFHYYDKDFNNEADTPDNFQSRRPNTSFCFLDIRSPGLGDTAMYLCATSRDGGGQETQYFGPGTRLLVL.

The chain carries TRBV3-1 and TRBJ2-5, with D hard to call. The germline V gene has CDR1 LGHDT and CDR2 YNNKEL (reference sequence). Between the trimmed V and J ends, which lost 4 bases and 5 bases, there was a span of 8 bases. The CDR3 has 12 amino acids. CDR3 in amino acids: CASSPHGETQYF. As DNA, the CDR3 is TGTGCCAGCAGCCCACACGGGGAGACCCAGTACTTC.

This clonotype was found a few times. The gene calls are TRBV20-1 and TRBJ1-2; 7 nucleotides line up with TRBD1. Germline V gives CDR1 DFQATT, CDR2 SNEGSKA (reference sequence). V shed 5 bases and J 1 base; nucleotides not matched to a gene: 4. CDR3 length equals 13 residues. The CDR3 nucleotides are TGCAGTGCTCCTCGGGACAGTAACTATGGCTACACCTTC. This sequence encodes CSAPRDSNYGYTF.

V gene TRBV29-1 combines with J gene TRBJ2-5; 7 nucleotides align to TRBD2. The junction had 15 bases not matched to a gene; V was cut back by 4 bases and J by 1 base. This CDR3 is 17 amino acids long. Germline V lookup: CDR1 SQVTM, CDR2 ANQGSEA. CDR3 DNA sequence: TGCAGCGTTGCGGTAGGATCGGCTAGCGGTCCCCAAGAGACCCAGTACTTC. Residues: CSVAVGSASGPQETQYF.

The chain has TRBV30 and TRBJ1-2, with D uncertain. Trimming pared 4 bases from V and 3 bases from J, leaving 12 bases between. This CDR3 spans 13 amino acids. Germline-derived CDR1 and CDR2 are GTSNPN and SVGIG (reference sequence). The CDR3 nucleotides are TGTGCCTGGATGGTGACAAATCACTATGGCTACACCTTC. Encoded protein: CAWMVTNHYGYTF.

In this sample, this clonotype turned up a few times. This chain connects TRBV7-2 to TRBJ1-6, with no clear D. CDR1 and CDR2 from the germline V gene are SGHTA and FQGNSA. V dropped 3 bases and J dropped 9 bases, with 15 bases sitting between them. This CDR3 has 15 amino acids. The CDR3 DNA reads as TGTGCCAGCAGCTTGAGGGCGAGAGGATTTTCACCCCTCCACTTT. Its translation is CASSLRARGFSPLHF.

The chain joins TRBV10-3 to TRBJ2-3; D call uncertain. Germline assignment: CDR1 ENHRY and CDR2 SYGVKD. V lost 2 bases and J lost 3, with 9 bases in between. The CDR3 is 14 amino acids. Here the CDR3 reads CAISEGEYTDTQYF. Written as DNA, the CDR3 is TGTGCCATCAGTGAGGGAGAGTATACAGATACGCAGTATTTT.

The sample holds many counts of this clonotype. The chain is built from TRBV4-1 and TRBJ2-3; TRBD2 matches 16 bases. The CDR3 has 17 residues. The germline gives CDR1 MGHRA, CDR2 YSYEKL. Unmatched junction bases numbered 6, after V lost 4 bases and J lost 5 bases. In DNA, the CDR3 is TGCGCCAGCAGCCTCGAGGGACTAGCGGGGGGGATAGATACGCAGTATTTT. This sequence encodes CASSLEGLAGGIDTQYF.

This clonotype has more than one count but fewer than ten. CDR3 sequence: CASSPPSTGGYYGYTF. DNA for the CDR3: TGTGCCAGCTCACCACCTTCCACAGGGGGCTACTATGGCTACACCTTC. The chain has TRBV18 and TRBJ1-2, with 9 bases lining up with TRBD1. V lost 0 bases and J lost 3; bases outside the gene matches: 5. This CDR3 has 16 residues. Germline loops: CDR1 KGHSH, CDR2 LQKENI.

The sample holds a few counts of this clonotype. The rearrangement links TRBV10-2 to TRBJ2-6, with D tentatively TRBD2 (6 bases). The CDR3 length is 13 residues. From germline, CDR1 is WSHSY and CDR2 SAAADI. Between the trimmed V and J ends, which lost 2 bases and 9 bases, there was a span of 8 bases. CDR3 protein: CASSERRGNVLTF. DNA of the CDR3: TGCGCCAGCAGTGAGCGGAGGGGCAACGTCCTGACTTTC.